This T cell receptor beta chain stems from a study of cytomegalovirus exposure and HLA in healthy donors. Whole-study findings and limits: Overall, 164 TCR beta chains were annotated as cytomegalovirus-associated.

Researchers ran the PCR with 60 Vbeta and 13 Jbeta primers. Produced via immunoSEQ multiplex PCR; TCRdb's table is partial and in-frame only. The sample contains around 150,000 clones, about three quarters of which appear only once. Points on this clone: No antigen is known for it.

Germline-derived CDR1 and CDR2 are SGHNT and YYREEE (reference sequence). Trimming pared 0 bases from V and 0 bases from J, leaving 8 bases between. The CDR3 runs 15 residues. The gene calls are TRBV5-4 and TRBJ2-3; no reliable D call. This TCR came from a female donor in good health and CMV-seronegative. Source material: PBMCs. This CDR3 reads CASSLAGGSTDTQYF. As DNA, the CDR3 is TGTGCCAGCAGCTTGGCCGGCGGCAGCACAGATACGCAGTATTTT.